This T cell receptor beta chain was retrieved from a study of T cells in Graves' hyperthyroidism and ophthalmopathy. The study, taken as a whole, reports: Ophthalmopathy was distinguished from stable hyperthyroidism by 13 V-J signatures.

There are many counts of this clonotype. The antigen is not known. TCR beta CDR3 regions were amplified from RNA. Using the HTBI primer set, a first-round RT-PCR was run on the TCR CDR3. TCRdb redid the calling of the multiplex PCR reads with MiXCR, one entry per CDR3 protein. This table holds about 380,000 distinct CDR3 sequences, about 18% found once. V was clipped by 5 bases and J by 6 bases, with 7 bases between them. CDR3 length equals 11 residues. Germline values: CDR1 LGHDT, CDR2 YNNKEL (reference sequence). Diagnosing involved the use of clinical symptoms, serum thyroxine and TRAb, thyroid ultrasound and orbital computed tomography.

Sequencing was performed on blood. The TCR originated in a man aged 18 to 30 with Graves' ophthalmopathy. The J gene is TRBJ1-1, the V gene TRBV3-1, with D unresolved. CDR3 sequence (DNA): TGTGCCAGCAGCTCCCCGTCTGAAGCTTTCTTT. This sequence encodes CASSSPSEAFF.